A single sample is the source of the 22 T cell receptor beta chains below, sequenced in a study of shared T cell receptors in the human thymus (dated by TCRdb to the early 2020s). Libraries were built with the immunoSEQ multiplex PCR assay. TCRdb carries this immuneACCESS record with in-frame sequences only. Its versions omit some clonotypes, under half of them owing to an unresolved V gene in the studies checked, with the rest unexplained. This sample comprises about 610,000 clones, 85% to 90% of them detected only once. The top ten clones comprise around 0.01% of the sample. These data also featured in a second study, about human thymus T cells.

Sequenced input: thymocytes. The receptors were gathered from a boy younger than two with a congenital heart defect. Donor details come from another sample of the same person, matched by shared clones.

The gene calls are TRBV19 and TRBJ1-1; D remains unclear. Germline values: CDR1 LNHDA, CDR2 SQIVND (reference sequence). The V end was cut by 7 bases, the J end by 0 bases, with 12 bases between. The CDR3 covers 14 residues. The CDR3 DNA reads as TGTGCCAGTACCCTGGAGGGTATGAACACTGAAGCTTTCTTT. Its translation is CASTLEGMNTEAFF. Complete variable domain (other parts from reference TRBV19 and TRBJ1-1): DGGITQSPKYLFRKEGQNVTLSCEQNLNHDAMYWYRQDPGQGLRLIYYSQIVNDFQKGDIAEGYSVSREKKESFPLTVTSAQKNPTAFYLCASTLEGMNTEAFFGQGTRLTVV.

The V call is TRBV27, the J call TRBJ1-1, with unresolved D. The germline V gene encodes CDR1 MNHEY and CDR2 SMNVEV (reference sequence). Trimming took 6 bases from V and 1 from J, leaving 9 bases between them. This CDR3 is built from 13 residues. CDR3 coding DNA: TGTGCCAGCAGCCACAAACGGAACACTGAAGCTTTCTTT. This gives the protein CASSHKRNTEAFF.

The chain combines TRBV27 with TRBJ2-1, with D possibly matching TRBD1 (6 bases). This CDR3 has 12 amino acids. CDR1 is MNHEY, CDR2 SMNVEV, per germline (reference sequence). V gave up 5 bases and J gave up 7 bases, with 9 bases separating them. CDR3 in DNA: TGTGCCAGCAGTACGGACAGAAATGAGCAGTTCTTC. It specifies CASSTDRNEQFF.

Here the CDR3 DNA reads TGTGCCAGCAGCCCCGGGACTAGCGGGAGCACCGGGGAGCTGTTTTTT. This sequence encodes CASSPGTSGSTGELFF. J is TRBJ2-2 and V is TRBV9, with 14 nucleotides matching TRBD2. CDR1 and CDR2 from the germline V gene are SGDLS and YYNGEE. V trimming: 4 bases; J trimming: 4 bases; junction bases outside the gene matches: 3. The CDR3 spans 16 residues.

CDR3 coding DNA: TGTGCCAGCAGCTTAGAGGTCGGGAGTCAGCAGTACTTC. It is translated as CASSLEVGSQQYF. The chain carries TRBV11-2 and TRBJ2-7, with D perhaps TRBD2 (6 bases). V was shortened by 0 bases and J by 8 bases, with 11 bases between the two germline ends. CDR1 and CDR2 (germline): SGHAT, FQNNGV. CDR3 length equals 13 residues. The full variable domain, with the rest looked up from reference TRBV11-2 and TRBJ2-7, is EAGVAQSPRYKIIEKRQSVAFWCNPISGHATLYWYQQILGQGPKLLIQFQNNGVVDDSQLPKDRFSAERLKGVDSTLKIQPAKLEDSAVYLCASSLEVGSQQYFGPGTRLTVT.

In nucleotides, the CDR3 is TGTGCCAGCAGCCTTCGGGCCGCAGTTTTGGACAGCTACACAGATACGCAGTATTTT. Its protein is CASSLRAAVLDSYTDTQYF. J is TRBJ2-3 and V is TRBV27; maybe TRBD1 (6 bases). From germline, CDR1 is MNHEY and CDR2 SMNVEV (reference sequence). CDR3 length: 19 amino acids. The V end was cut by 6 bases, the J end by 2 bases, with 27 bases between.

The J gene is TRBJ2-7, the V gene TRBV27; TRBD2 matches 13 bases. This CDR3 has 16 amino acids. Trimming cost V 8 bases and J 7 bases; bases outside gene matches: 14. CDR1 is MNHEY and CDR2 is SMNVEV in the germline V gene (reference sequence). CDR3: CASLGPRTSGSYEQYF. The CDR3 DNA is TGTGCCAGCCTTGGACCTCGGACTAGCGGGAGTTATGAGCAGTACTTC.

The chain recombines TRBV5-6 with TRBJ2-7, with D tentatively TRBD2 (6 bases). CDR3 length equals 15 residues. Germline lookup yields CDR1 SGHDT and CDR2 YYEEEE. Trimming stripped 3 bases from V and 5 bases from J, with 18 bases between. The CDR3 sequence: CASSSSSGYNHEQYF. The DNA of the CDR3 is TGTGCCAGCAGCTCCTCGAGCGGGTATAACCACGAGCAGTACTTC. Supplemented by reference TRBV5-6 and TRBJ2-7, the full variable domain reads DAGVTQSPTHLIKTRGQQVTLRCSPKSGHDTVSWYQQALGQGPQFIFQYYEEEERQRGNFPDRFSGHQFPNYSSELNVNALLLGDSALYLCASSSSSGYNHEQYFGPGTRLTVT.

The chain uses TRBV30 and TRBJ1-1, with D possibly TRBD1 on 6 matching bases. The CDR3 extends over 11 amino acids. Per germline, CDR1 GTSNPN and CDR2 SVGIG (reference sequence). Trimming cost V 5 bases and J 8 bases, with 12 bases left between them. The CDR3 loop reads CAWQGSSEAFF. CDR3 nucleotides: TGTGCCTGGCAGGGGAGTAGCGAAGCTTTCTTT. Full variable domain (remainder filled in from reference TRBV30 and TRBJ1-1): SQTIHQWPATLVQPVGSPLSLECTVEGTSNPNLYWYRQAAGRGLQLLFYSVGIGQISSEVPQNLSASRPQDRQFILSSKKLLLSDSGFYLCAWQGSSEAFFGQGTRLTVV.

The V call is TRBV30, the J call TRBJ1-1; tentatively, D is TRBD1 (5 bases). Germline CDR1 GTSNPN, CDR2 SVGIG (reference sequence). Trimming took off 4 bases at V and 4 bases at J, with 10 bases between the two ends. The CDR3 spans 12 residues. The CDR3 DNA reads TGTGCCTGGACCGGGAGGGGCACTGAAGCTTTCTTT. This sequence encodes CAWTGRGTEAFF.

This clone was recorded once. This chain joins TRBV29-1 and TRBJ2-7, with unresolved D. The V gene lost 4 bases and the J gene lost 0 bases, with 10 bases spanning the gap. Germline assignment: CDR1 SQVTM and CDR2 ANQGSEA. The CDR3 totals 13 residues. The CDR3 nucleotides are TGCAGCGTTGCTGGGTACAGCTCCTACGAGCAGTACTTC. Encoded protein: CSVAGYSSYEQYF.

The chain links TRBV28 to TRBJ1-5; D not certain. V was cut by 5 bases and J by 4 bases, with 21 bases left in between. The CDR3 has 17 amino acids. Germline CDR1 reads MDHEN; CDR2 reads SYDVKM. The CDR3 nucleotides are TGTGCCAGCAGTCCCATAATCGAAGGAGGTTCAAATCAGCCCCAGCATTTT. It translates to CASSPIIEGGSNQPQHF.

V gene TRBV4-1 combines with J gene TRBJ2-7, with 9 bases lining up with TRBD2. The junction had 4 bases not matched to a gene; V was cut back by 0 bases and J by 4 bases. The CDR3 is made up of 15 amino acids. The germline gives CDR1 MGHRA, CDR2 YSYEKL. Here the CDR3 reads CASSQEPSGKYEQYF. For the CDR3, the DNA is TGCGCCAGCAGCCAAGAGCCTAGCGGGAAATACGAGCAGTACTTC.

The CDR3 loop reads CASSPRGLAGDTQYF. CDR3 nucleotides: TGTGCCAGCAGCCCCCGTGGGCTAGCGGGAGATACGCAGTATTTT. The chain has TRBV7-9 and TRBJ2-3; 8 nucleotides match TRBD2. The length of the CDR3 is 15 residues. V shed 5 bases, J shed 5 bases, and the junction held 9 bases outside the gene matches. CDR1 and CDR2 (germline): SEHNR, FQNEAQ (reference sequence).

CDR3 amino acids: CASSLERGESPYEQYF. Here the CDR3 DNA reads TGCGCCAGCAGCTTGGAACGGGGGGAGTCCCCCTACGAGCAGTACTTC. The rearrangement links TRBV5-1 to TRBJ2-7; 7 bases align to TRBD2. The junction had 8 bases not matched to a gene; V was cut back by 0 bases and J by 2 bases. The CDR3 loop spans 16 amino acids. CDR1 SGHRS and CDR2 YFSETQ come from the germline V gene.

The chain carries TRBV6-5 and TRBJ2-7, with TRBD1 identical over 10 bases. The V gene end was trimmed by 10 bases and the J gene end by 0 bases; junction bases not matched to a gene: 3. Germline values: CDR1 MNHEY, CDR2 SVGAGI. The CDR3 covers 13 residues. The CDR3 region has the DNA TGTGCCACCCGGACAGGGGGCTCCTACGAGCAGTACTTC. Protein product: CATRTGGSYEQYF.

This chain uses TRBV14 with TRBJ1-2; perhaps TRBD1 as D (6 bases). V shed 6 bases and J shed 5 bases, with 10 bases lying between them. Per the germline V gene, CDR1 is SGHDN and CDR2 is FVKESK. CDR3 size: 12 residues. CDR3 in DNA: TGTGCCAGCAGTGGGGGCTCTTATGGCTACACCTTC. Protein sequence: CASSGGSYGYTF. Using reference TRBV14 and TRBJ1-2 for the parts outside the CDR3, the full variable domain is EAGVTQFPSHSVIEKGQTVTLRCDPISGHDNLYWYRRVMGKEIKFLLHFVKESKQDESGMPNNRFLAERTGGTYSTLKVQPAELEDSGVYFCASSGGSYGYTFGSGTRLTVV.

The CDR3 protein is CASSTGTVNQPQHF. CDR3 nucleotide sequence: TGTGCCAGCTCAACCGGGACAGTAAATCAGCCCCAGCATTTT. The gene calls are TRBV27 and TRBJ1-5, with 7 bases fitting TRBD1. The CDR3 has 14 residues. In germline, CDR1 is MNHEY, CDR2 SMNVEV (reference sequence). V shed 8 bases, J shed 4 bases, and the junction held 8 bases outside the gene matches.

The chain joins TRBV11-1 to TRBJ2-1; TRBD2 agrees at 9 bases. The germline V gene encodes CDR1 SGHAT and CDR2 FQDESV (reference sequence). The CDR3 covers 15 residues. V lost 5 bases and J lost 7; bases outside the gene matches: 9. CDR3 nucleotide sequence: TGTGCCAGCAGCATAAAGCGGGAGGAAATGAATGAGCAGTTCTTC. The encoded protein is CASSIKREEMNEQFF.

CDR3 loop: CASSPGQVYTDTQYF. DNA for the CDR3: TGTGCCAGCAGTCCTGGACAGGTTTACACAGATACGCAGTATTTT. The chain is built from TRBV6-5 and TRBJ2-3; TRBD1 agrees at 7 bases. The ends lost 5 bases at V and 2 bases at J; junction bases unmatched: 7. CDR1 and CDR2 from the germline V gene are MNHEY and SVGAGI. This CDR3 region has 15 residues.

This clone appeared a single time. The chain couples TRBV7-3 to TRBJ2-7, with D perhaps matching TRBD2 (5 bases). V was trimmed by 2 bases and J by 0 bases, leaving 14 bases between them. Germline V CDR1 and CDR2: SGHTA, FQGTGA. This CDR3 is 16 amino acids long. The CDR3 nucleotides read TGTGCCAGCAGCTTAGGCAACCGGGGTAGCTCCTACGAGCAGTACTTC. Protein sequence: CASSLGNRGSSYEQYF.

The chain uses TRBV4-2 and TRBJ2-3, with TRBD2 as a possible D gene (6 bases). The CDR3 length is 18 residues. The germline gives CDR1 LGHNA, CDR2 YNFKEQ. Between the trimmed V and J ends, which lost 0 bases and 2 bases, there was a span of 18 bases. The CDR3: CASSQDRSWAGPTDTQYF. For the CDR3, the DNA is TGTGCCAGCAGCCAAGATAGAAGTTGGGCGGGACCCACAGATACGCAGTATTTT.